These T cell receptor beta chains were read from a single sample in a study of blood T cell repertoires in COVID-19. Clones were read by immunoSEQ multiplex PCR, and TCRdb kept only the in-frame ones, dropping some. This table holds 80,000 to 100,000 clones, roughly 84% found once. The sample taken for sequencing was peripheral blood. The receptors originated from a woman at least 80 years old in a cohort sampled during active or convalescent COVID-19. Each CDR3 is given with its conserved first and last residue. The order of the fields is D gene, clone size, J gene, V gene, CDR3 protein, CDR3 DNA. D genes are given only for firm matches. Size values are once, few and many counts, or a class for expanded clones, and some rows have none.

D gene: NA
clone size: NA
J gene: TRBJ1-2
V gene: TRBV18
CDR3 protein: CASSPNLGYADGYTF
CDR3 DNA: TGTGCCAGCTCACCGAATCTTGGGTATGCGGATGGCTACACCTTC

D gene: TRBD1
clone size: NA
J gene: TRBJ2-7
V gene: TRBV3-1/TRBV3-2
CDR3 protein: CASSRTGQGAYNEQYF
CDR3 DNA: TGTGCCAGCAGCCGTACGGGACAGGGGGCATATAACGAGCAGTACTTC

D gene: TRBD1
clone size: NA
J gene: TRBJ1-5
V gene: TRBV5-6
CDR3 protein: CASSLGQGYNQPQHF
CDR3 DNA: TGTGCCAGCAGCCTGGGACAGGGCTATAATCAGCCCCAGCATTTT

D gene: TRBD1
clone size: NA
J gene: TRBJ1-1
V gene: TRBV18
CDR3 protein: CASSPPRRGLGTEAFF
CDR3 DNA: TGTGCCAGCTCACCACCGCGCAGGGGGTTAGGCACTGAAGCTTTCTTT

D gene: TRBD1
clone size: few
J gene: TRBJ1-6
V gene: TRBV11-2
CDR3 protein: CASSIHRGQIFPLHF
CDR3 DNA: TGTGCCAGCAGCATCCACAGGGGGCAAATTTTTCCCCTCCACTTT

D gene: NA
clone size: once
J gene: TRBJ2-7
V gene: TRBV5-6
CDR3 protein: CASSLAGDTYYEQYF
CDR3 DNA: TGTGCCAGCAGCTTGGCCGGGGACACCTACTACGAGCAGTACTTC

D gene: TRBD1
clone size: NA
J gene: TRBJ1-1
V gene: TRBV5-1
CDR3 protein: CASSSTGTGGAGNTEAFF
CDR3 DNA: TGCGCCAGCAGCTCTACCGGGACAGGGGGCGCAGGGAACACTGAAGCTTTCTTT

D gene: TRBD1
clone size: NA
J gene: TRBJ1-2
V gene: TRBV3-1/TRBV3-2
CDR3 protein: CASTSRDRLNYGYTF
CDR3 DNA: TGTGCCAGCACCTCACGGGACAGGCTGAACTATGGCTACACCTTC

D gene: NA
clone size: once
J gene: TRBJ2-7
V gene: TRBV28
CDR3 protein: CASSSLNSYEQYF
CDR3 DNA: TGTGCCAGCAGTTCCCTTAACTCCTACGAGCAGTACTTC

D gene: NA
clone size: NA
J gene: TRBJ2-1
V gene: TRBV7-6
CDR3 protein: CASSLKPLSYNEQFF
CDR3 DNA: TGTGCCAGCAGCTTAAAGCCGTTGTCCTACAATGAGCAGTTCTTC

D gene: NA
clone size: NA
J gene: TRBJ2-3
V gene: TRBV7-2
CDR3 protein: CASSLVGGLTDTQYF
CDR3 DNA: TGTGCCAGCAGCTTAGTTGGGGGCCTTACAGATACGCAGTATTTT

D gene: TRBD2
clone size: NA
J gene: TRBJ2-1
V gene: TRBV2
CDR3 protein: CASSEQWRAGDRYNEQFF
CDR3 DNA: TGTGCCAGCAGTGAACAGTGGAGAGCGGGAGACCGCTACAATGAGCAGTTCTTC

D gene: NA
clone size: NA
J gene: TRBJ1-1
V gene: TRBV29-1
CDR3 protein: CSVDLEAFF
CDR3 DNA: TGCAGCGTTGACCTGGAAGCTTTCTTT

D gene: NA
clone size: NA
J gene: TRBJ2-5
V gene: TRBV28
CDR3 protein: CASSLLYETQYF
CDR3 DNA: TGTGCCAGCAGTTTATTATATGAGACCCAGTACTTC

D gene: TRBD1
clone size: NA
J gene: TRBJ2-7
V gene: TRBV6-6
CDR3 protein: CASSNGQGFGEQYF
CDR3 DNA: TGTGCCAGCTCAAATGGACAGGGTTTTGGCGAGCAGTACTTC

D gene: NA
clone size: few
J gene: TRBJ1-1
V gene: TRBV5-1
CDR3 protein: CASLNGLGENTEAFF
CDR3 DNA: TGCGCCAGCCTGAACGGACTCGGGGAGAACACTGAAGCTTTCTTT

D gene: TRBD2
clone size: NA
J gene: TRBJ2-2
V gene: TRBV5-4
CDR3 protein: CASSLMTSGITGELFF
CDR3 DNA: TGTGCCAGCAGCCTAATGACTAGCGGGATCACCGGGGAGCTGTTTTTT

D gene: NA
clone size: NA
J gene: TRBJ2-3
V gene: TRBV11-2
CDR3 protein: CASSSRGGGGAITDTQYF
CDR3 DNA: TGTGCCAGCAGCTCTAGGGGGGGTGGAGGGGCGATCACAGATACGCAGTATTTT

D gene: NA
clone size: NA
J gene: TRBJ1-2
V gene: TRBV10-1
CDR3 protein: CANPGLPNYGYTF
CDR3 DNA: TGCGCCAACCCGGGACTTCCGAACTATGGCTACACCTTC

D gene: NA
clone size: NA
J gene: TRBJ2-2
V gene: TRBV24-1
CDR3 protein: CATSDYRRLNTGELFF
CDR3 DNA: TGTGCCACCAGTGATTACCGGAGACTGAACACCGGGGAGCTGTTTTTT

D gene: NA
clone size: once
J gene: TRBJ2-5
V gene: TRBV24-1
CDR3 protein: CATSDNRMREETQYF
CDR3 DNA: TGTGCCACCAGTGATAATCGAATGAGGGAAGAGACCCAGTACTTC

D gene: TRBD1
clone size: NA
J gene: TRBJ2-3
V gene: TRBV2
CDR3 protein: CASSPFGDRGTDTQYF
CDR3 DNA: TGTGCCAGCAGCCCCTTCGGGGACAGGGGTACAGATACGCAGTATTTT

D gene: TRBD1
clone size: NA
J gene: TRBJ1-2
V gene: TRBV15
CDR3 protein: CATSRGQVPYGYTF
CDR3 DNA: TGTGCCACCAGCAGGGGACAGGTCCCGTATGGCTACACCTTC

D gene: TRBD2
clone size: NA
J gene: TRBJ2-7
V gene: TRBV6-5
CDR3 protein: CASSQGGNWGGEQYF
CDR3 DNA: TGTGCCAGCAGCCAGGGAGGGAACTGGGGTGGCGAGCAGTACTTC

D gene: NA
clone size: NA
J gene: TRBJ1-5
V gene: TRBV4-1
CDR3 protein: CASSRETGIQQPQHF
CDR3 DNA: TGCGCCAGCAGCCGAGAAACAGGGATTCAGCAGCCCCAGCATTTT

D gene: TRBD1
clone size: NA
J gene: TRBJ1-5
V gene: TRBV25-1
CDR3 protein: CASTQTGYNQPQHF
CDR3 DNA: TGTGCCAGCACGCAGACAGGGTACAATCAGCCCCAGCATTTT

D gene: TRBD1
clone size: NA
J gene: TRBJ1-2
V gene: TRBV28
CDR3 protein: CASSWDRGSSGYTF
CDR3 DNA: TGTGCCAGCAGTTGGGACAGGGGCAGCAGTGGCTACACCTTC

D gene: NA
clone size: NA
J gene: TRBJ1-5
V gene: TRBV5-1
CDR3 protein: CASSLVAGSNQPQHF
CDR3 DNA: TGCGCCAGCAGCTTGGTTGCAGGGAGCAATCAGCCCCAGCATTTT

D gene: NA
clone size: NA
J gene: TRBJ1-1
V gene: TRBV11-1
CDR3 protein: CASSPGIWDTEAFF
CDR3 DNA: TGTGCCAGCAGCCCAGGGATATGGGACACTGAAGCTTTCTTT

D gene: NA
clone size: few
J gene: TRBJ1-6
V gene: TRBV6-5
CDR3 protein: CASRQTDNSPLHF
CDR3 DNA: TGTGCCTCAAGGCAGACTGATAATTCACCCCTCCACTTT

D gene: NA
clone size: once
J gene: TRBJ2-7
V gene: TRBV6-5
CDR3 protein: CASTADSLGGYEQYF
CDR3 DNA: TGTGCCAGCACCGCGGACTCCTTGGGTGGCTACGAGCAGTACTTC

D gene: TRBD2
clone size: few
J gene: TRBJ2-5
V gene: TRBV5-1
CDR3 protein: CASSPPHLSGTPRGETQYF
CDR3 DNA: TGCGCCAGCAGCCCGCCCCATCTTAGCGGGACCCCAAGGGGGGAGACCCAGTACTTC

D gene: NA
clone size: NA
J gene: TRBJ2-2
V gene: TRBV12-3/TRBV12-4
CDR3 protein: CASSPGVAGELFF
CDR3 DNA: TGTGCCAGCAGCCCCGGGGTTGCCGGGGAGCTGTTTTTT

D gene: TRBD1
clone size: NA
J gene: TRBJ1-5
V gene: TRBV30
CDR3 protein: CAWSVGDRGLEPQHF
CDR3 DNA: TGTGCCTGGAGTGTAGGGGACAGGGGCCTGGAGCCCCAGCATTTT

D gene: TRBD2
clone size: NA
J gene: TRBJ2-3
V gene: TRBV6-4
CDR3 protein: CASTSQTSGETDTQYF
CDR3 DNA: TGTGCCAGCACTAGCCAAACTAGCGGAGAAACAGATACGCAGTATTTT

D gene: TRBD2
clone size: NA
J gene: TRBJ2-2
V gene: TRBV4-1
CDR3 protein: CASSRSSGIGELFF
CDR3 DNA: TGCGCCAGCAGCAGATCGAGCGGGATCGGGGAGCTGTTTTTT

D gene: NA
clone size: NA
J gene: TRBJ1-1
V gene: TRBV29-1
CDR3 protein: CSGKQENTEAFF
CDR3 DNA: TGCAGCGGGAAACAGGAGAACACTGAAGCTTTCTTT

D gene: NA
clone size: NA
J gene: TRBJ1-3
V gene: TRBV24-1
CDR3 protein: CATSVGGSGNTIYF
CDR3 DNA: TGTGCCACCAGTGTCGGGGGGAGTGGAAACACCATATATTTT

D gene: NA
clone size: NA
J gene: TRBJ1-1
V gene: TRBV4-1
CDR3 protein: CASSQVPVAINTEAFF
CDR3 DNA: TGCGCCAGCAGCCAAGTCCCAGTAGCGATAAACACTGAAGCTTTCTTT

D gene: NA
clone size: NA
J gene: TRBJ2-4
V gene: TRBV7-2
CDR3 protein: CASSPSLQNIQYF
CDR3 DNA: TGTGCCAGCAGCCCTAGTTTGCAAAACATTCAGTACTTC

D gene: TRBD1
clone size: NA
J gene: TRBJ1-5
V gene: TRBV4-1
CDR3 protein: CASSPRIDRGGHSNQPQHF
CDR3 DNA: TGCGCCAGCAGCCCCCGCATTGACAGGGGAGGCCATAGCAATCAGCCCCAGCATTTT

D gene: NA
clone size: NA
J gene: TRBJ2-7
V gene: TRBV25-1
CDR3 protein: CASSEPTRFYEQYF
CDR3 DNA: TGTGCCAGCAGTGAACCGACACGTTTCTACGAGCAGTACTTC

D gene: TRBD1
clone size: once
J gene: TRBJ1-1
V gene: TRBV29-1
CDR3 protein: CSAHRGGTEAFF
CDR3 DNA: TGCAGCGCCCACAGGGGCGGCACTGAAGCTTTCTTT

D gene: TRBD1
clone size: NA
J gene: TRBJ1-6
V gene: TRBV3-1/TRBV3-2
CDR3 protein: CASSPDRGRIYNSPLHF
CDR3 DNA: TGTGCCAGCAGCCCAGACAGGGGGCGAATTTATAATTCACCCCTCCACTTT

D gene: NA
clone size: NA
J gene: TRBJ2-7
V gene: TRBV27
CDR3 protein: CASSLVASLEQYF
CDR3 DNA: TGTGCCAGCAGTTTAGTTGCGAGTCTCGAGCAGTACTTC

D gene: NA
clone size: NA
J gene: TRBJ2-3
V gene: TRBV11-3
CDR3 protein: CASSRGASGTDTQYF
CDR3 DNA: TGTGCCAGCTCCCGTGGGGCTAGCGGCACAGATACGCAGTATTTT

D gene: TRBD1
clone size: NA
J gene: TRBJ1-3
V gene: TRBV19
CDR3 protein: CASTSGQPVAGNTIYF
CDR3 DNA: TGTGCCAGTACCTCGGGACAGCCCGTAGCTGGAAACACCATATATTTT

D gene: TRBD1
clone size: NA
J gene: TRBJ1-1
V gene: TRBV5-1
CDR3 protein: CASSTGTGGGPEAFF
CDR3 DNA: TGCGCCAGCAGCACCGGGACAGGTGGTGGGCCTGAAGCTTTCTTT

D gene: NA
clone size: NA
J gene: TRBJ1-2
V gene: TRBV7-3
CDR3 protein: CASSAGTLLDYGYTF
CDR3 DNA: TGTGCCAGCAGCGCCGGGACATTGCTGGACTATGGCTACACCTTC

D gene: NA
clone size: NA
J gene: TRBJ1-2
V gene: TRBV5-1
CDR3 protein: CASTPSGGSGYTF
CDR3 DNA: TGCGCCAGCACCCCCTCGGGGGGCAGTGGCTACACCTTC

D gene: NA
clone size: once
J gene: TRBJ1-1
V gene: TRBV28
CDR3 protein: CASRSAGGTEAFF
CDR3 DNA: TGTGCCAGCAGAAGCGCGGGAGGCACTGAAGCTTTCTTT